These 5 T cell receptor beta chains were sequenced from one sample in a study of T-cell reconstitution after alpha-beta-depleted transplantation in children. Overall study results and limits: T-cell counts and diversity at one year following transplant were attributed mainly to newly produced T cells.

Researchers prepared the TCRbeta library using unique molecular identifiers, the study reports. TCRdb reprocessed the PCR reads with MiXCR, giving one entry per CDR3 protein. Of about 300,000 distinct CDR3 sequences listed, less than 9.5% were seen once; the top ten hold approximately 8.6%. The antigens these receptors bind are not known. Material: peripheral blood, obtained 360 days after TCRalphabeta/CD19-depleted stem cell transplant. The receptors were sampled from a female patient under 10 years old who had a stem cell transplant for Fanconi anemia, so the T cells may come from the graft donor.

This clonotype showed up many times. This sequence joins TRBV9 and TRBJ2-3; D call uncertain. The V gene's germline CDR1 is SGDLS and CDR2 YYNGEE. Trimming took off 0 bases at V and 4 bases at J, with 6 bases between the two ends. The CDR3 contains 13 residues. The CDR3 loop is CASSVAPSDTQYF. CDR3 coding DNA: TGTGCCAGCAGCGTAGCCCCCTCAGATACGCAGTATTTT.

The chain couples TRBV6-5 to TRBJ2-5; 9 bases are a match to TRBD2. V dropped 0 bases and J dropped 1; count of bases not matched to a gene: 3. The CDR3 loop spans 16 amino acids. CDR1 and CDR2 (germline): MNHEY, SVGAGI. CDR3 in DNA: TGTGCCAGCAGTTACTCTATAGCGGGGGCCCAAGAGACCCAGTACTTC. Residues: CASSYSIAGAQETQYF.

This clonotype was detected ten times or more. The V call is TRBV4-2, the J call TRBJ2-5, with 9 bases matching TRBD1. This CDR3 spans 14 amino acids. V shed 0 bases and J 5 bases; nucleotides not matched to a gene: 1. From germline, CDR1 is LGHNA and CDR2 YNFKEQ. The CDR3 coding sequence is TGTGCCAGCAGCCAAGAGGACAGGGGTGAGACCCAGTACTTC. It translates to CASSQEDRGETQYF.

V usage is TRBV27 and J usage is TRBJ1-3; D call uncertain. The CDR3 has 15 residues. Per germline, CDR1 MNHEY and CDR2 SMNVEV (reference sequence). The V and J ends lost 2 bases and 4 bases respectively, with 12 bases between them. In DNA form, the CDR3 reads TGTGCCAGCAGTTTAACCTCAGGCCAAGGAAACACCATATATTTT. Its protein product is CASSLTSGQGNTIYF.

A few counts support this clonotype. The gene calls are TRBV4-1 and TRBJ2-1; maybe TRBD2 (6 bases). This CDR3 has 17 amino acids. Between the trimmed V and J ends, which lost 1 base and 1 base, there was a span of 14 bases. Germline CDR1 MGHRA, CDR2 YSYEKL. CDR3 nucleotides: TGCGCCAGCAGCCAAGTCTCGGCGGGGCTTTCCTACAATGAGCAGTTCTTC. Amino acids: CASSQVSAGLSYNEQFF.